What follows is one TCR beta chain and its context. The germline gives CDR1 MNHNY, CDR2 SVGAGI (reference sequence). Trimming at V came to 0 bases and at J to 5 bases, leaving 8 bases not matched to a gene. CDR3 size: 16 residues. TCR beta CDR3 amplification from genomic DNA was performed by two-round multiplex PCR. First-round PCR, the initial amplification, used primers specific to each TRBV and TRBJ gene. One entry per CDR3 protein, called by TCRdb with MiXCR from the multiplex PCR reads. This table has about 28,000 distinct CDR3 sequences, under 60% appearing once. About 6 milliliters of peripheral blood were drawn at each of two time points. The sample comes from a study of prognosis after radiotherapy for stage I lung cancer. The overall study: While roughly 7 patients had squamous cell carcinoma tumors, the tumors of about a dozen were adenocarcinoma.

Source: PBMCs, taken before or after stereotactic body radiation therapy (not recorded which). The receptor was derived from a donor aged 50 or older with non-small cell lung cancer. The chain carries TRBV6-6 and TRBJ1-2; TRBD1 agrees at 8 bases. The CDR3 protein is CASSYSAGGKGYGYTF. In DNA form, the CDR3 reads TGTGCCAGCAGTTACTCGGCAGGGGGCAAAGGGTATGGCTACACCTTC.